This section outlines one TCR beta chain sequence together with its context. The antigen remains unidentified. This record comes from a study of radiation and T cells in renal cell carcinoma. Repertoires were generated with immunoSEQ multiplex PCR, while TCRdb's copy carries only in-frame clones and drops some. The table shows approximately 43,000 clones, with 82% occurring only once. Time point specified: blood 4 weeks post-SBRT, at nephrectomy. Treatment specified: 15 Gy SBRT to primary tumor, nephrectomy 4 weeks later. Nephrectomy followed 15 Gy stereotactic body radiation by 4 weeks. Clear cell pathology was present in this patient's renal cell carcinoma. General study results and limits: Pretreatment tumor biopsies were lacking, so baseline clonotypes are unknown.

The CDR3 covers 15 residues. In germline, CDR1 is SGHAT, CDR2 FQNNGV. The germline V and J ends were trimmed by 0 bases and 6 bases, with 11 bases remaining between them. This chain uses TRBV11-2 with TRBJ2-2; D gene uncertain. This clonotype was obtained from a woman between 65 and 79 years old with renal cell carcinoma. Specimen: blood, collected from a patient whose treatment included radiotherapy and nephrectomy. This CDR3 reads CASSLDPLTAGELFF. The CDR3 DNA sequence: TGTGCCAGCAGCTTAGACCCACTCACCGCCGGGGAGCTGTTTTTT.